The clone carrying this T cell receptor (beta chain) was observed a handful of times. Its matching antigen is unknown. This specimen belongs to a study of beta chain features in type 1 diabetes. Study overall: Examined across all samples were approximately 99 million sorted cells.

Regarding the study as a whole: Researchers report that Type 1 diabetes patients had moderately but significantly shorter TCRB CDR3s across all four CD4+ subsets. Patients' naive, central memory and regulatory TCRB repertoires appeared more alike than those of healthy donors. In cDNA sequencing, cells with high TCR expression could be over-represented.

Expressed TCRB transcripts were sequenced, since all the RNA that had been isolated was reverse transcribed. Using immunoSEQ multiplex PCR, the repertoire was profiled, and TCRdb retains in-frame clones only, with some absent. The top ten clones hold around 0.12% of a sample with 500,000 to 800,000 clones, approximately 13% of them seen once. Germline CDR1 SGDLS, CDR2 YYNGEE. This CDR3 spans 15 amino acids. With V trimmed by 3 bases and J by 2 bases, 4 bases remained unmatched. J is TRBJ1-2 and V is TRBV9; 10 nucleotides agree with TRBD1. The origin of this receptor is a man aged 25-45 years with type 1 diabetes. Material for sequencing was naive CD4+ T cells from blood. The CDR3 region has the DNA TGTGCCAGCAGCGGCCCGGACAGGGGGAACTATGGCTACACCTTC. Its translation is CASSGPDRGNYGYTF.